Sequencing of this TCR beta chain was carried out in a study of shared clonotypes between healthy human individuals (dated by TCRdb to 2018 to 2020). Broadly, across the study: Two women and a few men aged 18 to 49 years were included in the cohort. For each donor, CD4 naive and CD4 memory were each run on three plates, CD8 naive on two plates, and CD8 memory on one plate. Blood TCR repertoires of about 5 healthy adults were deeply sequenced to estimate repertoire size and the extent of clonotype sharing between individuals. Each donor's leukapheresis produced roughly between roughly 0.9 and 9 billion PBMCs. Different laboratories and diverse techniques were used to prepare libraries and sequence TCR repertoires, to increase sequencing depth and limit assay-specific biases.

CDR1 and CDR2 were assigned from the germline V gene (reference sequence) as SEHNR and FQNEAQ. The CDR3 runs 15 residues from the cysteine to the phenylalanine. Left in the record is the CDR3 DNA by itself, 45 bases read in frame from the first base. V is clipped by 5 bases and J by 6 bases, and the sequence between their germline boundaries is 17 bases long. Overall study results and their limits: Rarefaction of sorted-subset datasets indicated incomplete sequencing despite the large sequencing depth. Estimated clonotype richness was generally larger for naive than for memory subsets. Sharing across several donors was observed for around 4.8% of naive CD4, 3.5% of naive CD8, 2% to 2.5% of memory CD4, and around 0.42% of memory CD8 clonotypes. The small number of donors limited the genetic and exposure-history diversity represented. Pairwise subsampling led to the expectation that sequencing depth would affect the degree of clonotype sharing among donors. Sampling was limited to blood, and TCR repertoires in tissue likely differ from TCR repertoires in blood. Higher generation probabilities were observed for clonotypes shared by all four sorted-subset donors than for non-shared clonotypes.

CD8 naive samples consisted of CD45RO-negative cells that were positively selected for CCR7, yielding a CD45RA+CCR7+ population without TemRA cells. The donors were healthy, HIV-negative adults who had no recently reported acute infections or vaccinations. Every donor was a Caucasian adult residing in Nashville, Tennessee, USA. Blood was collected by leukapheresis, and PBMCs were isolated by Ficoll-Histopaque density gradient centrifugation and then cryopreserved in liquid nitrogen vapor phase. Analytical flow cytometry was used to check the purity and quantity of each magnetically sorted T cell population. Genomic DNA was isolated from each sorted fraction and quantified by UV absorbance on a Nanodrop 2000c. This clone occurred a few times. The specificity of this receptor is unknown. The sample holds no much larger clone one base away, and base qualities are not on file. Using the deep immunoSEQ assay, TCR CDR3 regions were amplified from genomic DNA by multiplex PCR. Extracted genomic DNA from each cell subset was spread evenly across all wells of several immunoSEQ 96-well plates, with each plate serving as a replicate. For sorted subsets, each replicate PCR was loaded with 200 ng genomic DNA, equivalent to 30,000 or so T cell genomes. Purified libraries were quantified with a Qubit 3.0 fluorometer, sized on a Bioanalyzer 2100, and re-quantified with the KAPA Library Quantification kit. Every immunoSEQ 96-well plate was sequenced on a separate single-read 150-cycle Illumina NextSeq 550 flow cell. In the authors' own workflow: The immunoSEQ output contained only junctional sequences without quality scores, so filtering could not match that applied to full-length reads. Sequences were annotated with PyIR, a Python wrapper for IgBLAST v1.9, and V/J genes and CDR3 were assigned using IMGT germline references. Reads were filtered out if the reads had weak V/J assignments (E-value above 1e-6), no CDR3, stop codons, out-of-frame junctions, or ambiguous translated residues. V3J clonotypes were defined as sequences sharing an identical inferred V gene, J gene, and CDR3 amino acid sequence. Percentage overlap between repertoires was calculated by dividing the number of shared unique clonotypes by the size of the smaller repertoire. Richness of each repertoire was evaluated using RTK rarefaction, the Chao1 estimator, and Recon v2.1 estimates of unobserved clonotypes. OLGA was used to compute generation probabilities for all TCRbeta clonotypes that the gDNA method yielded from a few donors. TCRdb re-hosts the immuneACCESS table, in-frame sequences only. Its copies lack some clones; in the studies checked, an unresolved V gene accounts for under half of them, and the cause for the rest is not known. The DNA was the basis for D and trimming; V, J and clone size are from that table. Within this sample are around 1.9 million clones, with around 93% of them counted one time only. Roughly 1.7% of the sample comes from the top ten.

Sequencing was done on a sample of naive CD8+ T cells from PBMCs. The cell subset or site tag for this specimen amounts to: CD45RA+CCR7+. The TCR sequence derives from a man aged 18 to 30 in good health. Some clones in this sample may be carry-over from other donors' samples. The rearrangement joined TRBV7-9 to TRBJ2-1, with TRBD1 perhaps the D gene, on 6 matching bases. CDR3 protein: CASSPVLTGGNEQFF. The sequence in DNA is TGTGCCAGCAGCCCTGTCCTGACAGGAGGCAATGAGCAGTTCTTC.